This TCR beta chain was retrieved from a study of response to subunit inactivated influenza vaccine. Only a few counts were recorded for this clonotype. Its antigen is still unknown. TCRdb re-analysed the RT-PCR reads in MiXCR, keeping a single row per CDR3 protein. The sample holds hundreds of thousands of distinct CDR3 sequences, around 15% seen once. Study conclusions and caveats: After each seasonal influenza vaccination, few new T cells are recruited, the authors suggested.

This CDR3 region has 14 residues. CDR1 and CDR2 from the germline V gene are LNHNV and YYDKDF (reference sequence). V dropped 2 bases and J dropped 4; count of bases not matched to a gene: 5. This TCR was recovered from a man aged 50-60 years who received an inactivated influenza vaccine. The rearrangement links TRBV15 to TRBJ2-7; TRBD1 aligns across 7 bases. This specimen consisted of PBMCs from blood, obtained around two weeks before vaccination. The CDR3 here is CATSRNRGRYEQYF. The DNA for the CDR3 is TGTGCCACCAGCAGAAACAGGGGAAGGTACGAGCAGTACTTC.